This TCR beta chain is from a study of T cells after posttransplantation cyclophosphamide. CDR3 length: 14 amino acids. In germline, CDR1 is SGHDT, CDR2 YYEEEE. V lost 0 bases and J lost 4, with 10 bases in between. Treatment was busulfan-fludarabine conditioning, a marrow graft, and cyclophosphamide on days +3 and +4. Only in-frame clones appear in the TCRdb table, and some are missing; sequencing was by immunoSEQ multiplex PCR. The counts give roughly 3,800 clones, none of them seen only once; 10% to 15% is held by the top ten. Within the sample, this clone is medium-sized. The antigen remains unidentified. Study observations and caveats: Tissue-infiltrating T cells from skin or gut overlapped little with blood T cells. Donor-recipient repertoire similarity was low at 1-2 months, rising over year one. After PTCy, TRB diversity resembled that of CNI/methotrexate controls.

The chain carries TRBV5-6 and TRBJ1-1; D perhaps matches TRBD1 (5 bases). The source is a female patient aged 18 to 29 who received an allogeneic stem cell transplant from an unrelated donor, was CMV-positive, and had acute GVHD only. T cells may partly derive from the graft donor. Sequenced here: PBMCs, sampled after allogeneic stem cell transplant with posttransplant cyclophosphamide. As DNA, the CDR3 is TGTGCCAGCAGCTTGGTAGCAGGGATCACTGAAGCTTTCTTT. Its translation: CASSLVAGITEAFF.